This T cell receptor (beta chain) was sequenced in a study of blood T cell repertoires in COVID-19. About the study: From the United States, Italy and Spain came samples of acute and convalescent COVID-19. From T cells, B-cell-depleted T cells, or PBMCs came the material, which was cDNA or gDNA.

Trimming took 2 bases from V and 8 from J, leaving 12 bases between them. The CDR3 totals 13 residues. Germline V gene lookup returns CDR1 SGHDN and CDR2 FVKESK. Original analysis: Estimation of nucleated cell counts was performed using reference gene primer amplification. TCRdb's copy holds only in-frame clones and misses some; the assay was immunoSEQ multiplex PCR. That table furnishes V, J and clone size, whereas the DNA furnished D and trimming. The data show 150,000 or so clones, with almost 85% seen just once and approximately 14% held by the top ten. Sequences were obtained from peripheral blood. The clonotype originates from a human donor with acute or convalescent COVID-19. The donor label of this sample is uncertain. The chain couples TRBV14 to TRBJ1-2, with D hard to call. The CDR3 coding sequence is TGTGCCAGCAGCCAACCGGGAACGGACGGCTACACCTTC. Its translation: CASSQPGTDGYTF.